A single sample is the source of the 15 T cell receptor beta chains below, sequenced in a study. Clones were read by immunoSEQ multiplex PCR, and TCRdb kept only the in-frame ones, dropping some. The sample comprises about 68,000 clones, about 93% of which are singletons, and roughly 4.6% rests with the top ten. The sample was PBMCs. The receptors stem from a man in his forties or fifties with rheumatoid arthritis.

As DNA, the CDR3 is TGTGCCAGCGGCCTGAACCGGGACAGGGGCCTTCAAGAGACCCAGTACTTC. Translation gives CASGLNRDRGLQETQYF. The chain uses TRBV6-2 or TRBV6-3 and TRBJ2-5; 10 bases agree with TRBD1. There are 17 residues in the CDR3. The V gene end was trimmed by 8 bases and the J gene end by 2 bases; junction bases not matched to a gene: 14. Germline values: CDR1 MNHEY, CDR2 SVGEGT.

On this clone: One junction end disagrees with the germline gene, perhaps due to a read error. As DNA, the CDR3 is TGCGGGACAGGGAAGGCCACTGAAGCTTTCTTT. This translates into CGTGKATEAFF. The rearrangement links TRBV28 to TRBJ1-1; 9 nucleotides align to TRBD1. CDR3 length equals 11 residues. The germline V gene has CDR1 MDHEN and CDR2 SYDVKM.

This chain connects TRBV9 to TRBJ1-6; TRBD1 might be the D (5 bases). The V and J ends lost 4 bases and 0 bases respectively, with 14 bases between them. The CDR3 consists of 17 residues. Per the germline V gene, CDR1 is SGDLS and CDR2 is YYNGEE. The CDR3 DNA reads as TGTGCCAGCAGCCCCCGACAGTCAAGCTCCTATAATTCACCCCTCCACTTT. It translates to CASSPRQSSSYNSPLHF.

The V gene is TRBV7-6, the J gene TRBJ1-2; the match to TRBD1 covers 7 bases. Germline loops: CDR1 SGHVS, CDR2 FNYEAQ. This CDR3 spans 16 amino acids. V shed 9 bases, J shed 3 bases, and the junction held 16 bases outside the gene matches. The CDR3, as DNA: TGTGCCAGTACCCGGGTACGGGACAGCGGATACTATGGCTACACCTTC. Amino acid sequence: CASTRVRDSGYYGYTF. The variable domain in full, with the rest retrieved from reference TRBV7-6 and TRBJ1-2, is GAGVSQSPRYKVTKRGQDVALRCDPISGHVSLYWYRQALGQGPEFLTYFNYEAQQDKSGLPNDRFSAERPEGSISTLTIQRTEQRDSAMYRCASTRVRDSGYYGYTFGSGTRLTVV.

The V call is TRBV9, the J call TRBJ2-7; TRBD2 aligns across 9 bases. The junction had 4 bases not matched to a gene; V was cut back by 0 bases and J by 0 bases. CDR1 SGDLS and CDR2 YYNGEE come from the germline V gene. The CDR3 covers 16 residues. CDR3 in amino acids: CASSVGLAESSYEQYF. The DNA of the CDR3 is TGTGCCAGCAGCGTAGGACTAGCGGAGAGCTCCTACGAGCAGTACTTC.

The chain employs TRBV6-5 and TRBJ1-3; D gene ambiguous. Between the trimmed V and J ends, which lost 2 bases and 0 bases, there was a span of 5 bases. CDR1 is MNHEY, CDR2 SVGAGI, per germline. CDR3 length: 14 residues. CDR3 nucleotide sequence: TGTGCCAGCAGTTACGAGAGCTCTGGAAACACCATATATTTT. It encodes CASSYESSGNTIYF.

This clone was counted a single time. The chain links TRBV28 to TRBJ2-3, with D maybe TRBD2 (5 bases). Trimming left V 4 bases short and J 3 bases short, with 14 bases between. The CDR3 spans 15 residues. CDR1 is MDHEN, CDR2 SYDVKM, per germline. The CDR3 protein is CASSSPSGKTDTQYF. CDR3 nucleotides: TGTGCCAGCAGTTCCCCTTCGGGAAAGACAGATACGCAGTATTTT. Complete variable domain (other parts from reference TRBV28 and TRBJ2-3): DVKVTQSSRYLVKRTGEKVFLECVQDMDHENMFWYRQDPGLGLRLIYFSYDVKMKEKGDIPEGYSVSREKKERFSLILESASTNQTSMYLCASSSPSGKTDTQYFGPGTRLTVL.

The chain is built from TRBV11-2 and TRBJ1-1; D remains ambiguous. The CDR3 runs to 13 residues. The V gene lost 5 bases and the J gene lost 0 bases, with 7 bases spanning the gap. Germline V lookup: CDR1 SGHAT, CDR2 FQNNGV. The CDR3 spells CASSRQLNTEAFF. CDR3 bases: TGTGCCAGCAGCCGCCAATTGAACACTGAAGCTTTCTTT. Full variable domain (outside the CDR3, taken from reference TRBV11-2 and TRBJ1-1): EAGVAQSPRYKIIEKRQSVAFWCNPISGHATLYWYQQILGQGPKLLIQFQNNGVVDDSQLPKDRFSAERLKGVDSTLKIQPAKLEDSAVYLCASSRQLNTEAFFGQGTRLTVV.

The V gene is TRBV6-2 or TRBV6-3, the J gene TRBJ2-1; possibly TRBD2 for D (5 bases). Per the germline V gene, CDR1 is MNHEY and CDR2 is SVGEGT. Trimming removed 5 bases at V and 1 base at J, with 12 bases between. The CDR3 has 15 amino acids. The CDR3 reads CASSLRTDSYNEQFF. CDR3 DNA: TGTGCCAGCAGTCTCCGGACTGATTCCTACAATGAGCAGTTCTTC.

As DNA, the CDR3 is TGTGCCAGCAGCCCCGGGACAGACTATGGCTACACCTTC. Its translation is CASSPGTDYGYTF. The chain has TRBV7-2 and TRBJ1-2, with 7 bases that match TRBD1. Germline CDR1 and CDR2: SGHTA and FQGNSA. The CDR3 is 13 residues long. V was pared by 5 bases and J by 3 bases, with 3 bases of the junction left unmatched.

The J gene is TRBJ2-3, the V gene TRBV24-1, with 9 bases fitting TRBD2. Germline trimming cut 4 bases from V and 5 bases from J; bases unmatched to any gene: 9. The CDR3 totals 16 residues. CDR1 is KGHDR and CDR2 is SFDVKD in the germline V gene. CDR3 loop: CATSDWRGGKRDTQYF. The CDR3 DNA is TGTGCCACCAGTGACTGGCGGGGGGGGAAACGAGATACGCAGTATTTT.

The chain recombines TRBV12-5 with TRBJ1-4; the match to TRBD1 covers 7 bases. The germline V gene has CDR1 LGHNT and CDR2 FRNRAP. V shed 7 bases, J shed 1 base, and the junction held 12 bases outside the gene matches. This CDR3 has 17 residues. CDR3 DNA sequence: TGTGCTAGTGCTCCCGGTAGGGGGCGCGGAACTAATGAAAAACTGTTTTTT. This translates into CASAPGRGRGTNEKLFF. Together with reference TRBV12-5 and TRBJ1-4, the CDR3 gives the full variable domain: DARVTQTPRHKVTEMGQEVTMRCQPILGHNTVFWYRQTMMQGLELLAYFRNRAPLDDSGMPKDRFSAEMPDATLATLKIQPSEPRDSAVYFCASAPGRGRGTNEKLFFGSGTQLSVL.

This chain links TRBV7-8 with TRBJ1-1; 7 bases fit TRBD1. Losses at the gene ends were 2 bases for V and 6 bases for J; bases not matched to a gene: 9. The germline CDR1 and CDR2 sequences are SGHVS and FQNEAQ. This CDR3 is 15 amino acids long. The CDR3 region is CASSLPGQGGAEAFF. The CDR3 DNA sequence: TGTGCCAGCAGCTTACCTGGGCAGGGGGGAGCTGAAGCTTTCTTT.

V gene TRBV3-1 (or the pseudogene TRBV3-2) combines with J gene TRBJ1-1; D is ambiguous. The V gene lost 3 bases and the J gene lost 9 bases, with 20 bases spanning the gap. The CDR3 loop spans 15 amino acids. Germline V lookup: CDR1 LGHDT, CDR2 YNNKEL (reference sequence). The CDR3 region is CASSQASMSIPKAFF. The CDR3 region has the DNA TGTGCCAGCAGCCAGGCGTCAATGTCAATCCCTAAAGCTTTCTTT.

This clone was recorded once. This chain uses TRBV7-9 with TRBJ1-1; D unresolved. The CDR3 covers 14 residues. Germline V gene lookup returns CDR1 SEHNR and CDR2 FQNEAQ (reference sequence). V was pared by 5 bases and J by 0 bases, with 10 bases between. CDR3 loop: CASSPGRMNTEAFF. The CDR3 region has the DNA TGTGCCAGCAGCCCGGGTCGGATGAACACTGAAGCTTTCTTT. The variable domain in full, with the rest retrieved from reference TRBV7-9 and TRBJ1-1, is DTGVSQNPRHKITKRGQNVTFRCDPISEHNRLYWYRQTLGQGPEFLTYFQNEAQLEKSRLLSDRFSAERPKGSFSTLEIQRTEQGDSAMYLCASSPGRMNTEAFFGQGTRLTVV.